This T cell receptor beta chain was recovered during a study of CD8+CD57+ T cells in acquired aplastic anemia. Genomic DNA was employed as the template in profiling TCR beta VDJ and CDR3. Each CDR3 protein is one row after TCRdb ran MiXCR on the reads. The sample holds 200,000 or so distinct CDR3 sequences, around 66% seen once. In germline, CDR1 is LNHNV, CDR2 YYDKDF (reference sequence). The J segment lost 5 bases and the V segment lost 3 bases, leaving 5 bases of the junction unmatched. This CDR3 is built from 14 residues. The chain joins TRBV15 to TRBJ1-1; TRBD1 agrees at 8 bases. The receptor was derived from a human donor with severe aplastic anemia or a healthy control (not recorded which). Sequenced sample: sorted CD4+, CD8+, or CD8+CD57+ T cells (not recorded which) from PBMCs. The CDR3 is CATSRDRVGTEAFF. DNA of the CDR3: TGTGCCACCAGCAGGGACAGGGTAGGAACTGAAGCTTTCTTT.